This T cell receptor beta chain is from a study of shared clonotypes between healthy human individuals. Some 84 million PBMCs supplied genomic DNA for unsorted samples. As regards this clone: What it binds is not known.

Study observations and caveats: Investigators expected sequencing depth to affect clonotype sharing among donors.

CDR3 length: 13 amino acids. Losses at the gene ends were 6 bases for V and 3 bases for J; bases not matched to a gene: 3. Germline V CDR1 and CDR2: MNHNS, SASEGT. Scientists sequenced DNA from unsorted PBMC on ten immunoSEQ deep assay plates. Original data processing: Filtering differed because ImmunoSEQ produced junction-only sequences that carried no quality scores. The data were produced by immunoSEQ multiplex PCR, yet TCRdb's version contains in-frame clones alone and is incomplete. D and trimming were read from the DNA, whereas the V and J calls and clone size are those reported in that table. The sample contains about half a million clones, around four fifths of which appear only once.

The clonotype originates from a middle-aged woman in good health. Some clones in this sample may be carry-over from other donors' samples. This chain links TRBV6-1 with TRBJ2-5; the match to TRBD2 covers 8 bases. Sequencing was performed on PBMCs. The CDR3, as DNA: TGTGCCAGCAGAAAAGCGGGAGAAGAGACCCAGTACTTC. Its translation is CASRKAGEETQYF.